Presented here are 15 T cell receptor beta chains from one specimen sequenced in a study of T cell responses to AZD1222 COVID-19 vaccine (dated by TCRdb to the early 2020s). Read against the paper, the sample's time point label means: about 28 days (+/-7) after the second vaccine dose. Libraries were built with the immunoSEQ multiplex PCR assay. As stored in TCRdb, this immuneACCESS dataset retains in-frame rearrangements with V and J assigned. A fraction of the clones does not appear; measured against another copy, unresolved V genes explain less than half of the discrepancy, and the remainder lacks a known reason. This sample has fewer than 90,000 clones in its table, and about 90% of those were observed once. Approximately 10% of the sample lies in the top ten. Sample: peripheral blood, taken 28 days after the second AZD1222 dose. These receptors were taken from an adult who received the AZD1222 COVID-19 vaccine.

This clone has just a few counts. The V call is TRBV2, the J call TRBJ2-5, with 9 positions matching TRBD2. The CDR3 spans 14 residues. The V and J ends lost 7 bases and 2 bases, in that order; junction bases with no gene match: 5. Germline V CDR1 and CDR2: SNHLY, FYNNEI. The CDR3 loop reads CASNRGGAQETQYF. As DNA, the CDR3 is TGTGCCAGCAATCGCGGGGGGGCACAAGAGACCCAGTACTTC.

J is TRBJ2-5 and V is TRBV28; the D is unclear. This CDR3 has 14 amino acids. V lost 7 bases to trimming and J lost 2 bases, with 14 bases between them. CDR1 and CDR2 (germline): MDHEN, SYDVKM. Written as DNA, the CDR3 is TGTGCCAGCACTGGATGGGGAATTCAAGAGACCCAGTACTTC. It translates to CASTGWGIQETQYF.

This CDR3 reads CASSLSQETQYF. The CDR3 nucleotides are TGTGCCAGCAGTTTATCTCAAGAGACCCAGTACTTC. The V and J genes are TRBV12-3 or TRBV12-4 and TRBJ2-5; D is uncertain. Trimming took 2 bases from V and 2 from J, leaving 3 bases between them. The CDR3 has 12 amino acids.

The chain carries TRBV25-1 and TRBJ1-2, with a possible D match to TRBD1 (6 bases). The CDR3 spans 16 residues. Trimming removed 3 bases at V and 0 bases at J, with 14 bases between. CDR1 and CDR2 from the germline V gene are MGHDK and SYGVNS. CDR3 DNA: TGTGCCAGCAGTGAGTGGGCAGGGGAAGCTAACTATGGCTACACCTTC. This codes for CASSEWAGEANYGYTF.

The rearrangement links TRBV7-9 to TRBJ1-4; D is undetermined. CDR1 and CDR2 from the germline V gene are SEHNR and FQNEAQ (reference sequence). CDR3 length: 14 residues. V lost 6 bases and J 0 bases, leaving 8 bases between the germline ends. The CDR3 DNA reads as TGTGCCAGCAGTCCGCAGGCAACTAATGAAAAACTGTTTTTT. Translated: CASSPQATNEKLFF. Complete variable domain (other parts from reference TRBV7-9 and TRBJ1-4): DTGVSQNPRHKITKRGQNVTFRCDPISEHNRLYWYRQTLGQGPEFLTYFQNEAQLEKSRLLSDRFSAERPKGSFSTLEIQRTEQGDSAMYLCASSPQATNEKLFFGSGTQLSVL.

The chain couples TRBV29-1 to TRBJ1-2; the D is unclear. Looked up from germline, CDR1 is SQVTM and CDR2 is ANQGSEA. The CDR3 consists of 13 residues. Trimming took 0 bases from V and 8 from J, leaving 13 bases between them. The CDR3, as DNA: TGCAGCGTTGAAGAGATGGTATCGGGGGGCTACACCTTC. This gives the protein CSVEEMVSGGYTF.

This clone occurred once. The gene calls are TRBV3-1 (or the pseudogene TRBV3-2) and TRBJ2-5, with a possible D match to TRBD1 (6 bases). The CDR3 sequence is 13 residues long. Germline values: CDR1 LGHDT, CDR2 YNNKEL (reference sequence). Trimming shortened V by 5 bases and J by 2 bases, and 9 bases separated the two germline ends. DNA of the CDR3: TGTGCCAGCAGCTGGACAGATCAAGAGACCCAGTACTTC. Its protein is CASSWTDQETQYF.

The chain recombines TRBV9 with TRBJ1-5, with no clear D. The CDR3 sequence is 14 residues long. V lost 4 bases, J lost 3 bases, and 11 bases lay in between. Germline CDR1 SGDLS, CDR2 YYNGEE. As DNA, the CDR3 is TGTGCCAGCAGCCGTGACCCGTCCAATCAGCCCCAGCATTTT. It yields the protein CASSRDPSNQPQHF.

V is TRBV5-1 and J is TRBJ1-6, with D possibly TRBD1 on 6 matching bases. This CDR3 is built from 15 residues. Trimming cost V 0 bases and J 8 bases, with 12 bases left between them. Germline V gene lookup returns CDR1 SGHRS and CDR2 YFSETQ. The CDR3 DNA reads TGCGCCAGCAGCTTGGGTGGGACAAACTATTCACCCCTCCACTTT. It is translated as CASSLGGTNYSPLHF.

The gene calls are TRBV28 and TRBJ2-2; TRBD2 aligns across 8 bases. CDR3 size: 17 residues. Unmatched junction bases numbered 14, after V lost 6 bases and J lost 5 bases. Germline V gene sequence: CDR1 MDHEN, CDR2 SYDVKM. The CDR3 DNA reads TGTGCCAGCAGCCCAGGGACCGGGAGGGGTGGAACCGGGGAGCTGTTTTTT. It codes for CASSPGTGRGGTGELFF.

The chain is built from TRBV2 and TRBJ1-1; D is possibly TRBD1 (5 bases). Deletions cut 6 bases from V and 6 bases from J, with 11 bases between. Per the germline V gene, CDR1 is SNHLY and CDR2 is FYNNEI. The CDR3 spans 12 residues. This CDR3 reads CASSRQTAEAFF. In DNA, the CDR3 is TGTGCCAGCAGCCGACAGACAGCTGAAGCTTTCTTT.

The chain employs TRBV19 and TRBJ1-5, with 11 positions matching TRBD1. In germline, CDR1 is LNHDA, CDR2 SQIVND (reference sequence). V lost 5 bases and J lost 6; bases outside the gene matches: 6. This CDR3 has 15 amino acids. The CDR3 sequence: CASSFGTGGGQPQHF. The CDR3 DNA follows: TGTGCCAGTAGTTTTGGGACAGGGGGAGGTCAGCCCCAGCATTTT.

V is TRBV6-1 and J is TRBJ2-7; 10 bases align to TRBD1. With 1 base clipped from V and 0 bases from J, the junction kept 0 bases outside the gene matches. The CDR3 extends over 15 amino acids. CDR1 MNHNS and CDR2 SASEGT come from the germline V gene. This CDR3 is CASSEGTGGSYEQYF. CDR3 coding DNA: TGTGCCAGCAGTGAAGGGACAGGGGGCTCCTACGAGCAGTACTTC.

V and J are TRBV11-2 and TRBJ1-1; 8 bases align to TRBD1. The length of the CDR3 is 13 residues. The trim removed 6 bases at V and 5 bases at J, leaving 5 bases unmatched. CDR1 SGHAT and CDR2 FQNNGV come from the germline V gene. The DNA of the CDR3 is TGTGCCAGCAGTTTCACAGGGGGAACTGAAGCTTTCTTT. Its translation is CASSFTGGTEAFF.

V is TRBV19 and J is TRBJ1-1; the D gene is possibly TRBD1 (6 bases). This CDR3 is 16 amino acids long. Per germline, CDR1 LNHDA and CDR2 SQIVND (reference sequence). V lost 1 base and J 0 bases, leaving 12 bases between the germline ends. CDR3 sequence: CASSIVGGGMNTEAFF. The CDR3 region has the DNA TGTGCCAGTAGTATAGTTGGGGGCGGCATGAACACTGAAGCTTTCTTT.